Listed below are T cell receptor beta chains from one sample, sequenced in a study of cytomegalovirus exposure and HLA in healthy donors. Data came from immunoSEQ multiplex PCR; TCRdb stores just in-frame clones and leaves some out. The data show around 200,000 clones, with about 80% seen just once and 2.5% to 3% held by the top ten. Sample: PBMCs. Receptor source: a woman aged 18-35 years in good health and CMV-seropositive. The conserved cysteine and the conserved F or W are not part of the CDR3 here.

V gene	CDR3 protein
TRBV6-1	ASSETRGGSL
TRBV28	ATTGTNTGELF
TRBV5-4	ASSFFPGDTQY
TRBV25-1	ASSRGTGELF
TRBV29-1	SAGQDNYNEQF
TRBV5-4	ASSLGQGGLTGELF
TRBV5-1	ASSPSDRVTDTQY
TRBV5-1	ASSYRGGETDTQY
TRBV9	ASSAHGGSSYNEQF
TRBV11-2	ASRPGIYSGANVLT
TRBV19	ASSMRSKTYEQY
TRBV5-1	ASSVGPGRGPNQPQH
TRBV2	ASGGLAGVMRRYEQY
TRBV19	ASSMASSRDRGRTGEQY
TRBV2	ASSEANREETQY
TRBV19	ASSIWNTEAF
TRBV7-9	ASSNPGIGGNTIY
TRBV2	ASSEDAADYGYT
TRBV2	ASSEDRGRGGNTIY
TRBV7-9	ASSITQNTGELF
TRBV2	ASMRGQVNTEAF
TRBV29-1	SVSQGVGNYGYT
TRBV5-6	ASSPYRASVEKLF
TRBV9	ASSPQVGNEKLF
TRBV5-1	ASSRIAGGPGTDTQY
TRBV10-3	AISQESWGQSNTGELF
TRBV18	ASSPQSSYNSPLH
TRBV7-9	ASSSPGQDRSYEQY
TRBV5-1	ASSLVTGELGNTIY
TRBV25-1	ASSQGALGRLETQY